The clone carrying this T cell receptor beta chain was counted many times. The data are from a study of human T cells and chemical hapten exposure. CDR3 size: 18 residues. Germline CDR1 SGHKS, CDR2 YYEKEE (reference sequence). V lost 4 bases and J lost 3; bases outside the gene matches: 16. TCRdb reprocessed the RACE reads via MiXCR and lists one record per CDR3 protein. The sample lists tens of thousands of distinct CDR3 sequences, 9.5% to 15% seen once, with 4.5% to 6% in the top ten. Time point here: pre-sensitization, week 0. Treatment noted: therapeutic diphenylcyclopropenone sensitization with weekly scalp DPC.

This material consisted of whole blood, taken in connection with sensitization to the hapten diphenylcyclopropenone (DPC). The TCR was taken from a woman in her twenties or thirties with alopecia areata. Some clones in this sample may be carry-over from other donors' samples. V usage is TRBV5-5 and J usage is TRBJ1-3; 7 bases map to TRBD1. The CDR3 nucleotides read TGTGCCAGCAGCCACGGACAGGCCCTGAGGGATGGTGGAAACACCATATATTTT. This gives the protein CASSHGQALRDGGNTIYF.